The clone carrying this T cell receptor (beta chain) was observed at least ten times. Its antigen is unidentified. From the 5' RACE reads, TCRdb called clonotypes with MiXCR, one entry per CDR3 protein. The sample has approximately 540,000 distinct CDR3 sequences, approximately 11% seen once. The sample is drawn from a study of CD8 T cells in ankylosing spondylitis. This CDR3 has 17 residues. The V gene end was trimmed by 5 bases and the J gene end by 0 bases; junction bases not matched to a gene: 10. Whole-study results and caveats: A TCR beta motif of fewer than ten highly homologous variants seemed to mark ankylosing spondylitis blood.

The J gene is TRBJ2-1, the V gene TRBV12-3 or TRBV12-4; TRBD1 aligns across 7 bases. Sequencing was done on a sample of blood, either unsorted or a sorted T cell fraction (not recorded which). The clonotype comes from a male donor with ankylosing spondylitis. For the CDR3, the DNA is TGTGCCAGCAGTCACCGGGACAGACGCGGCTCCTACAATGAGCAGTTCTTC. It yields the protein CASSHRDRRGSYNEQFF.